One T cell receptor (beta chain) is described in this entry. The antigen is not known. This specimen comes from a study of human versus mouse CDR3 diversity and MHC coevolution. As for the study in general: Reportedly, immunoSEQ detects one in 200,000 T cells with minimized PCR bias. Study-level findings and limits: By iCHAO1, human TCR beta clonotypes numbered approximately 1.5 million, the most.

The ends lost 2 bases at V and 7 bases at J; junction bases unmatched: 5. The CDR3 is 14 residues long. Germline V gene data show CDR1 as LGHNA and CDR2 as YSLEER. Using immunoSEQ multiplex PCR, the repertoire was profiled, and TCRdb retains in-frame clones only, with some absent. Here the sample spans about 81,000 clones, approximately 92% being singletons. This receptor was identified in a person aged 25 to 69 in good health. Sequencing input: naive CD4+ T cells from blood. Stated subset: CD45RO-negative CD62L-positive naive CD4 T cells. The V call is TRBV4-3, the J call TRBJ1-2; 9 nucleotides match TRBD1. This CDR3 reads CASSQTGGSGGYTF. CDR3 nucleotides: TGCGCCAGCAGCCAAACAGGGGGCAGTGGTGGCTACACCTTC.